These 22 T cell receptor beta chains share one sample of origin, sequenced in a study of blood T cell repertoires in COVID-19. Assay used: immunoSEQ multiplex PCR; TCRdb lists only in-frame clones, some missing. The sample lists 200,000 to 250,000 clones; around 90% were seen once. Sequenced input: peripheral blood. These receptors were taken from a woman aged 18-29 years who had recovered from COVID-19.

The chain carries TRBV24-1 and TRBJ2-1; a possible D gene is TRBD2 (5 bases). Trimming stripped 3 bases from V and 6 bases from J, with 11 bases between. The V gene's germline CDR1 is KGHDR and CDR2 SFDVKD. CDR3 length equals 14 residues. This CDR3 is CATSDPGLGNEQFF. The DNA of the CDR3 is TGTGCCACCAGTGATCCGGGGTTGGGCAATGAGCAGTTCTTC.

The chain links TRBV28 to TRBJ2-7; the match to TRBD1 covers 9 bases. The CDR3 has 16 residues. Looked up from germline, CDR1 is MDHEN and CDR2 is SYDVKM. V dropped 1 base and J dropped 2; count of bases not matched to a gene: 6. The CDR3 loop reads CASSLLTGTGTYEQYF. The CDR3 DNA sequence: TGTGCCAGCAGTTTATTGACCGGGACAGGGACCTACGAGCAGTACTTC.

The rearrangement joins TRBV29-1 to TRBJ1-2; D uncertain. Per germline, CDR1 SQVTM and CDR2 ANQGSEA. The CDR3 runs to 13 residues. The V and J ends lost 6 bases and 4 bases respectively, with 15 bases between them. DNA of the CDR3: TGCAGCGTCCGAATTAACACCCTCTATGGCTACACCTTC. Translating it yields CSVRINTLYGYTF.

The CDR3 DNA reads TGTGCCAGCAGCCAAACAGCGGGAGTCCTCTACAATGAGCAGTTCTTC. It yields the protein CASSQTAGVLYNEQFF. V gene TRBV3-1 (or the pseudogene TRBV3-2) combines with J gene TRBJ2-1; 8 positions agree with TRBD2. Trimming cost V 2 bases and J 3 bases; bases outside gene matches: 6. This CDR3 comprises 16 residues. The germline gives CDR1 LGHDT, CDR2 YNNKEL (reference sequence).

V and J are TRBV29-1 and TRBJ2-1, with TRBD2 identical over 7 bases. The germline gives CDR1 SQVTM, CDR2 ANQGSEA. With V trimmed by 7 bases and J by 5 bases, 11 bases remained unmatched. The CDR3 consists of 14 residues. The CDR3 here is CSAGGAGPDNEQFF. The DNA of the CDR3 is TGCAGCGCCGGGGGAGCGGGGCCCGACAATGAGCAGTTCTTC.

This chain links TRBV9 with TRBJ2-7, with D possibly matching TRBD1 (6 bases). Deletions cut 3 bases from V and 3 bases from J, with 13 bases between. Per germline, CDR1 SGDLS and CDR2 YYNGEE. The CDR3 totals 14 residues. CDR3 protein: CASSGGGLNYEQYF. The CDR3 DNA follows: TGTGCCAGCAGCGGTGGGGGCTTGAACTACGAGCAGTACTTC.

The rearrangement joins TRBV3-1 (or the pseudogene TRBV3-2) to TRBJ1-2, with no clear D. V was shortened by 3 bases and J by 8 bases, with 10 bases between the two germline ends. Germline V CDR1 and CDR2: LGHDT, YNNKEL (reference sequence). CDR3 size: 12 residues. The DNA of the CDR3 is TGTGCCAGCAGCCAGACGGGGAACGGCTACACCTTC. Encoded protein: CASSQTGNGYTF.

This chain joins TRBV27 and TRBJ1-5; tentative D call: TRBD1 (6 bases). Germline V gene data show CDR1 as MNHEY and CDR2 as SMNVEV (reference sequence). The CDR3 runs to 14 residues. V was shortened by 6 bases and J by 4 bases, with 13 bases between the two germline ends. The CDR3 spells CASSRYRVNQPQHF. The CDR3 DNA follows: TGTGCCAGCAGCCGGTACAGGGTAAATCAGCCCCAGCATTTT.

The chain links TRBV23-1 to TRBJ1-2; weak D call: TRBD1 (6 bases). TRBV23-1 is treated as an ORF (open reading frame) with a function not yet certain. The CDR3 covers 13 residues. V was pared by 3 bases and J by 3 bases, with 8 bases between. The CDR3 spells CASSQTGDYGYTF. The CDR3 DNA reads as TGCGCCAGCAGTCAGACAGGAGACTATGGCTACACCTTC.

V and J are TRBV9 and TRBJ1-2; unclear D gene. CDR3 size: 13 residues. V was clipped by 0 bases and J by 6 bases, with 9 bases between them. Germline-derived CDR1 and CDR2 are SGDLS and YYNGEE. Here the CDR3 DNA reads TGTGCCAGCAGCGTAGAATTGTCGGATGGCTACACCTTC. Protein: CASSVELSDGYTF.

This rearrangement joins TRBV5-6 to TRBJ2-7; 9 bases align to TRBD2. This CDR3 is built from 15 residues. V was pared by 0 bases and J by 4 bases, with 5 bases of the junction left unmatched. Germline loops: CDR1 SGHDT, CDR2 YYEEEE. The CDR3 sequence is CASSLAAGGFYEQYF. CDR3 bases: TGTGCCAGCAGCTTGGCCGCGGGAGGGTTTTACGAGCAGTACTTC.

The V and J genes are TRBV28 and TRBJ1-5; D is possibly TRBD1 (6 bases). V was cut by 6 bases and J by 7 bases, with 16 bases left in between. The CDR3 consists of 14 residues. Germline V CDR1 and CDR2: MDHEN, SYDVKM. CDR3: CASRYLGQFQPQHF. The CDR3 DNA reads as TGTGCCAGCAGATACCTCGGACAGTTCCAGCCCCAGCATTTT. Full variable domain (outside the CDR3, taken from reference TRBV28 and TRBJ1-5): DVKVTQSSRYLVKRTGEKVFLECVQDMDHENMFWYRQDPGLGLRLIYFSYDVKMKEKGDIPEGYSVSREKKERFSLILESASTNQTSMYLCASRYLGQFQPQHFGDGTRLSIL.

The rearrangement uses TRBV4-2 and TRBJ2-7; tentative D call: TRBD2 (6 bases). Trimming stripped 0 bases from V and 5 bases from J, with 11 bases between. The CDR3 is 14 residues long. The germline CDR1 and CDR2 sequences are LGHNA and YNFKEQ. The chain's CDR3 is CASSQEEGSNEQYF. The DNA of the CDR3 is TGTGCCAGCAGCCAAGAGGAGGGAAGCAACGAGCAGTACTTC.

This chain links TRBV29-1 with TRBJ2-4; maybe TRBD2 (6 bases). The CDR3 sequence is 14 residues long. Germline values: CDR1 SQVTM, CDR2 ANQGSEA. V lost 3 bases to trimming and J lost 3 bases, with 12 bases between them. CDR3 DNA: TGCAGCGTTGACTCGGCGGGGTTCAAAAACATTCAGTACTTC. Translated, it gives CSVDSAGFKNIQYF.

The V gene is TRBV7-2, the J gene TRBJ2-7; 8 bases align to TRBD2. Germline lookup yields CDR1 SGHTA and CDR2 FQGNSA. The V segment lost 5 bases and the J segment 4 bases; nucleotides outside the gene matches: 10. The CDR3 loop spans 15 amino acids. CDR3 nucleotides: TGTGCCAGCAGCCGTAGACTAGCGAGTTTTTACGAGCAGTACTTC. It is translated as CASSRRLASFYEQYF.

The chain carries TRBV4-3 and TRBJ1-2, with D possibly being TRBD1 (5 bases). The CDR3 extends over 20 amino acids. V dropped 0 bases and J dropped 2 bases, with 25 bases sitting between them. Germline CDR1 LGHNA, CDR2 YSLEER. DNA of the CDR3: TGCGCCAGCAGCCAAGATCGGCCGGGACCGCGGGAAACGGAGAACTATGGCTACACCTTC. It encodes CASSQDRPGPRETENYGYTF.

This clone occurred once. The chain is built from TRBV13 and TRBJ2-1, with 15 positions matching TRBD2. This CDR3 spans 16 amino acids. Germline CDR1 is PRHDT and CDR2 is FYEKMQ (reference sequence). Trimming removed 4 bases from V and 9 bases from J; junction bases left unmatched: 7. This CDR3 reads CASSSYTGLAGGEQFF. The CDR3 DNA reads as TGTGCCAGCAGCTCCTACACGGGACTAGCGGGAGGTGAGCAGTTCTTC.

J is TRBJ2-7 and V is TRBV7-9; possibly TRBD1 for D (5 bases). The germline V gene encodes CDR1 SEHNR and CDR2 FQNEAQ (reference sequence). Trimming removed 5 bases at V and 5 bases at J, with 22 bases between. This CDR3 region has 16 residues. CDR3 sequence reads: CASSVTQGSLHHEQYF. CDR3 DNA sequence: TGTGCCAGCAGCGTAACTCAGGGTTCCTTACACCACGAGCAGTACTTC.

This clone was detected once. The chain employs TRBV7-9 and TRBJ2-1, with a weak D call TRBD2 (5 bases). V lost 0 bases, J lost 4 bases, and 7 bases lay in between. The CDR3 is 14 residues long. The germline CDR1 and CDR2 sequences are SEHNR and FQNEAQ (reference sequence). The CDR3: CASSLAGNYNEQFF. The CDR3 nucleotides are TGTGCCAGCAGCTTAGCCGGGAATTACAATGAGCAGTTCTTC.

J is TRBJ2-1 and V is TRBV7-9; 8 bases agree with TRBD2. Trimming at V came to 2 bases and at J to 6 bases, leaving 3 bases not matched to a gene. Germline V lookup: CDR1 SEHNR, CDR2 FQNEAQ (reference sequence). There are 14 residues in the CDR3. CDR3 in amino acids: CASSLPGLVNEQFF. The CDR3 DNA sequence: TGTGCCAGCAGCTTACCGGGACTAGTCAATGAGCAGTTCTTC.

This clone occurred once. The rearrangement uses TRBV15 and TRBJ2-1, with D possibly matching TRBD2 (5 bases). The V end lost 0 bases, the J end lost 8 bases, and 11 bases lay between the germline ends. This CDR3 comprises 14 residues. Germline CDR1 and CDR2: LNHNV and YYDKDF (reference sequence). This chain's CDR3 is CATSREEAIDEQFF. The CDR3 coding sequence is TGTGCCACCAGCAGAGAGGAGGCTATCGATGAGCAGTTCTTC.

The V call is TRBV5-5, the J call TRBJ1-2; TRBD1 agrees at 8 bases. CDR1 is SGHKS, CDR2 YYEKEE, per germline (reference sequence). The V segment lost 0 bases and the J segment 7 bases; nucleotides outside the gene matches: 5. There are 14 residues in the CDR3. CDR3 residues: CASSLAGQGAGYTF. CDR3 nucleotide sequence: TGTGCCAGCAGCTTGGCCGGGCAGGGGGCTGGCTACACCTTC.